The text below deals with one TCR beta chain. The sample belongs to a study of blood T cell repertoires in COVID-19. Overall study context: Samples of COVID-19 (acute and convalescent) were obtained from the United States, Italy and Spain. T cells, B-cell-depleted T cells, or PBMCs provided the cDNA or gDNA that served as material.

In the authors' methods: Using reference gene primer amplification, nucleated cell counts were estimated. Data came from immunoSEQ multiplex PCR; TCRdb stores just in-frame clones and leaves some out. That table gives V, J and clone size, and the DNA gave D and trimming. Of about 210,000 clones in the sample, around 82% were seen once. Sequenced: peripheral blood. The clonotype was recovered from a woman aged 40-49 years with acute or convalescent COVID-19.

CDR3 bases: TGTGCCAGCAGCTTAGTAGCGGGGGGCACCAGAAGCACAGATACGCAGTATTTT. It yields the protein CASSLVAGGTRSTDTQYF. V and J are TRBV7-3 and TRBJ2-3, with 10 bases that match TRBD2. V lost 2 bases to trimming and J lost 0 bases; unmatched junction nucleotides: 8. The germline V gene encodes CDR1 SGHTA and CDR2 FQGTGA. The CDR3 spans 18 residues.